This T cell receptor beta chain stems from a study of identical twins (dated by TCRdb to the mid-2010s). The study in broad terms: The study deep-sequenced TCR alpha and beta repertoires from monozygotic twins, unrelated adults of various ages and cord blood to test whether fetal clonotypes persist. To rule out contamination, replicate twin experiments were performed at different times with different library preparation protocols. Results the study describes overall, beyond this receptor: In monozygotic twins, recombination models systematically underestimated out-of-frame TCR alpha sharing, but the models matched the sharing seen between unrelated individuals. Because the same donors could not be followed over many years, the conclusions relied on cross-sectional statistical analysis. Fewer insertions were carried by abundant cord blood beta clonotypes, a similar but weaker trend appeared in young adult naive repertoires, and no such trend appeared in memory repertoires. Invariant T cells such as MAIT and iNKT could partly confound zero-insertion analyses, although diverse VJ usage argued against such confounding for most clonotypes. Compared with coincidental sharing between unrelated individuals, out-of-frame TCR alpha sequences shared between twins had an excess of sequences with low generation probability. The excess sharing between twins in beta out-of-frame sequences was weaker because fewer shared sequences reduced the signal-to-noise ratio.

This clonotype showed up just a few times. It lacks a known antigen. No base-level quality is on record; no much larger clone is a single base apart. Library preparation employed 5' RACE. The reads were generated on an Illumina HiSeq 2000. A universal primer binding site was added through template switching, and the final cDNA carried a unique molecular identifier so that TCR cDNA molecules could be counted accurately. Specific primers in the conserved constant-segment region were used to synthesize first-strand cDNA for the TCR alpha and beta chains. To control for contamination, each cDNA library was double barcoded with a SMART-Mk sample barcode plus Illumina barcodes. TruSeq adapter sequences, together with Illumina sample barcodes, were added in two successive PCR steps. The Illumina HiSeq platform was used with custom primers to sequence TCR alpha and beta cDNA libraries. The original methods were these. Unique molecular identifiers were extracted from raw reads with MiGEC, and CDR3 positions were determined with MiXCR. For each individual, recombination models were inferred using an EM algorithm with the repgenHMM and IGoR tools. Shared clonotypes were analyzed with the tcR package in R, and sharing was normalized by the product of cloneset sizes. To study raw recombination free of thymic and clonal selection effects, out-of-frame nonproductive sequences were analyzed. TCRdb reanalyzed the raw reads on its own, using fastp at Q25 for trimming and MiXCR for clone calling, and kept in-frame beta chains. All rows with the same CDR3 protein become a single entry with the most common DNA and genes. The V and J calls follow TCRdb's processing rather than the paper's. The sample yields 500,000 to 600,000 distinct CDR3 sequences; around 20% were counted once. The leading ten clones occupy 0.75% to 0.95% of the sample.

CDR1 and CDR2 are read off the germline V gene as MNHNS and SASEGT. Between the V and J ends, shortened by 6 bases and 0 bases respectively, the junction contains 14 bases. From the cysteine up to the phenylalanine, the CDR3 has a length of 16 residues. The retained sequence is limited to the CDR3, 48 bases, with the frame set at the first base. Only healthy Caucasian donors were included. Three pairs of female monozygotic twins, all aged about 18 to 29 years, were included in the twin cohort. CD4+ and CD8+ T cell populations were isolated with positive isolation kits from Invitrogen. This same sample was also part of a study on T cells expressing NK-cell markers. The second study also describes: In sorted CD3+CD56+NKG2C+, CD3+CD56+NKG2C- and CD3+CD56-NKG2C+ T-cell subsets from several donors, TCR beta-chain repertoires were profiled. Among the eight sequenced donors, only one was HCMV-seronegative, while the other seven were HCMV-seropositive. In several experiments an anti-gammadeltaTCR antibody was added to restrict sorting to alphabetaTCR-expressing T cells. In 6 or 7 donors, the dominant CD3+CD56+NKG2C+ clonotypes ranked among the top 10 CD8+ clonotypes, making up about 1.0-7.5% of CD8+ T cells. Those dominant clonotypes were again the most abundant among CD3+CD56-NKG2C+ cells in several donors, at roughly 25-60.1%. Whether the expanded NKG2C-expressing T cell clones were specific for HCMV antigens remained unclear. Randomly selected healthy volunteers, three men and five women, were used as the eight sequenced donors. A commercial ELISA kit detecting HCMV-specific IgG in serum was used to determine HCMV serostatus. MIGEC handled demultiplexing of the reads and grouping by UMI, while MiTCR was used to assemble and quantify clonotypes. To remove erroneous sequences, TCR cDNA sequences were retained only when supported by two or more reads. Downstream repertoire analysis used the tcR package, and clonotypes were matched across fractions by CDR3 nucleotide sequence plus V segment. VDJmatch was used to annotate antigen specificity against VDJdb, with one amino acid substitution in CDR3 permitted.

The rearrangement combines TRBV6-1 with TRBJ2-2; the D gene is perhaps TRBD1 or TRBD2, each of them matching over 5 bases. Sequenced sample: CD4+ T cells sorted from blood. This receptor was obtained from a woman in her late teens or twenties in good health. The DNA sequence reads TGTGCCAGCAGCCCAAAGGGGAGACCGAACACCGGGGAGCTGTTTTTT. It translates as CASSPKGRPNTGELFF.